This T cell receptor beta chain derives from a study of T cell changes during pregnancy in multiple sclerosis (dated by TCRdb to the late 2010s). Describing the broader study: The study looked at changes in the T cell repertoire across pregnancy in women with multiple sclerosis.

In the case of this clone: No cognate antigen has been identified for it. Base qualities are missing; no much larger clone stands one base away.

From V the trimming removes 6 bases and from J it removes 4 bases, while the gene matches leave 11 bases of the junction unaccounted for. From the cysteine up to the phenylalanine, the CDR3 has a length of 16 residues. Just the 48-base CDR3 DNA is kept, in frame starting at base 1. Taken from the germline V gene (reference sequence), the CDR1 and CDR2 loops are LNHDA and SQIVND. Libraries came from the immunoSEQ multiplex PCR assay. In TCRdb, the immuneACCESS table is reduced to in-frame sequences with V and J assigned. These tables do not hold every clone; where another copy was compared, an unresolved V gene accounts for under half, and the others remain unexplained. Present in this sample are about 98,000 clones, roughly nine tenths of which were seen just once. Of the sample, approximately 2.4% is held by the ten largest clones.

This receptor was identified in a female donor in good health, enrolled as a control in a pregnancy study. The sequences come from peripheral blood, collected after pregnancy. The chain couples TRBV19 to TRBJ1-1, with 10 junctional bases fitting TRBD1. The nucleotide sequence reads TGTGCCAGTAGGGATAGAGTTCGGGACAGGGGCACTGAAGCTTTCTTT. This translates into CASRDRVRDRGTEAFF. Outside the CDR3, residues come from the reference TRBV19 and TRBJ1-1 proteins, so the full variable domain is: DGGITQSPKYLFRKEGQNVTLSCEQNLNHDAMYWYRQDPGQGLRLIYYSQIVNDFQKGDIAEGYSVSREKKESFPLTVTSAQKNPTAFYLCASRDRVRDRGTEAFFGQGTRLTVV.